The 28 T cell receptor beta chains reported below all come from one sample, sequenced in a study of OX40 agonist ivuxolimab in advanced cancers. Data came from immunoSEQ multiplex PCR; TCRdb stores just in-frame clones and leaves some out. This table holds around 140,000 clones, 90% found once. Here the sequenced sample was CD4+ or CD8+ T cells sorted from blood, taken in a trial of the OX40 agonist ivuxolimab. The receptors originated from an adult with an advanced solid tumor such as melanoma, head and neck, liver or kidney cancer.

This chain uses TRBV7-9 with TRBJ2-3; TRBD2 matches 16 bases. The V gene's germline CDR1 is SEHNR and CDR2 FQNEAQ (reference sequence). The CDR3 totals 16 residues. The trim removed 5 bases at V and 6 bases at J, leaving 5 bases unmatched. CDR3 nucleotide sequence: TGTGCCAGCAGCCCGGGACTAGCGGGAGGGCCGGATACGCAGTATTTT. This gives the protein CASSPGLAGGPDTQYF.

This clone has more than one count but fewer than ten. The rearrangement links TRBV18 to TRBJ1-1, with D possibly being TRBD1 (5 bases). Germline CDR1 KGHSH, CDR2 LQKENI. Deletions cut 2 bases from V and 0 bases from J, with 13 bases between. The CDR3 is 16 residues long. CDR3 DNA sequence: TGTGCCAGCTCACCATTTGCTGACAGCATGAACACTGAAGCTTTCTTT. Residues: CASSPFADSMNTEAFF.

This clone was recorded once. The rearrangement joins TRBV15 to TRBJ1-3; D gene ambiguous. Germline V gene sequence: CDR1 LNHNV, CDR2 YYDKDF (reference sequence). V lost 0 bases and J lost 2, with 8 bases in between. The CDR3 is 15 amino acids. In DNA form, the CDR3 reads TGTGCCACCAGCAGAGAATCTGGGCCTGGAAACACCATATATTTT. Translating gives CATSRESGPGNTIYF.

The chain uses TRBV7-2 and TRBJ1-1; D not resolved. V was trimmed by 3 bases and J by 1 base, leaving 6 bases between them. Germline loops: CDR1 SGHTA, CDR2 FQGNSA. This CDR3 contains 13 residues. Written as DNA, the CDR3 is TGTGCCAGCAGCTTTTCACCGAACACTGAAGCTTTCTTT. Translating gives CASSFSPNTEAFF. Complete variable domain (other parts from reference TRBV7-2 and TRBJ1-1): GAGVSQSPSNKVTEKGKDVELRCDPISGHTALYWYRQSLGQGLEFLIYFQGNSAPDKSGLPSDRFSAERTGGSVSTLTIQRTQQEDSAVYLCASSFSPNTEAFFGQGTRLTVV.

The V call is TRBV7-3, the J call TRBJ2-6; no clear D gene. V was trimmed by 0 bases and J by 4 bases, leaving 7 bases between them. The CDR3 has 15 amino acids. Germline CDR1 is SGHTA and CDR2 is FQGTGA. CDR3 sequence (DNA): TGTGCCAGCAGCTTAACGGGCGCGGGGGCCAACGTCCTGACTTTC. Its translation: CASSLTGAGANVLTF.

This chain uses TRBV10-3 with TRBJ2-5, with D possibly TRBD2 on 6 matching bases. Trimming cost V 3 bases and J 4 bases, with 9 bases left between them. The germline CDR1 and CDR2 sequences are ENHRY and SYGVKD. There are 13 residues in the CDR3. In DNA form, the CDR3 reads TGTGCCATCAGTGATGGGGGAGGAGAGACCCAGTACTTC. This encodes CAISDGGGETQYF.

The J gene is TRBJ2-5, the V gene TRBV6-6; 9 bases map to TRBD2. This CDR3 is built from 13 residues. Germline values: CDR1 MNHNY, CDR2 SVGAGI (reference sequence). J lost 5 bases, V lost 6 bases, and 4 bases had no gene match. The CDR3, as DNA: TGTGCCAGCAGCGTCGCGGGAGGGGAGACCCAGTACTTC. This gives the protein CASSVAGGETQYF.

The V gene is TRBV5-1, the J gene TRBJ2-3; TRBD2 matches 13 bases. V gave up 4 bases and J gave up 8 bases; unmatched junction bases: 10. Germline-derived CDR1 and CDR2 are SGHRS and YFSETQ. There are 16 residues in the CDR3. The CDR3 bases are TGCGCCAGCAGCACTCAACTAGCGGGAGGGCCAGGTACGCAGTATTTT. The encoded protein is CASSTQLAGGPGTQYF.

J is TRBJ1-1 and V is TRBV5-1, with 8 bases that match TRBD1. The germline V gene has CDR1 SGHRS and CDR2 YFSETQ. This CDR3 comprises 14 residues. V dropped 3 bases and J dropped 1; count of bases not matched to a gene: 2. The CDR3 sequence: CASSSDRGNTEAFF. The CDR3 bases are TGCGCCAGCAGCTCCGACAGGGGGAACACTGAAGCTTTCTTT.

The chain carries TRBV9 and TRBJ2-5, with D tentatively TRBD1 (6 bases). With 4 bases removed from V and 2 bases from J, the gap between germline ends came to 12 bases. The germline V gene has CDR1 SGDLS and CDR2 YYNGEE. This CDR3 has 14 residues. CDR3 DNA: TGTGCCAGCAGCCCCTGGACAGATCAAGAGACCCAGTACTTC. Translated: CASSPWTDQETQYF.

The rearrangement joins TRBV5-5 to TRBJ2-5, with 8 bases matching TRBD2. This CDR3 is built from 14 residues. The V gene's germline CDR1 is SGHKS and CDR2 YYEKEE (reference sequence). Trimming took 6 bases from V and 5 from J; bases not matched to a gene: 9. CDR3 sequence: CASTDTRGGETQYF. The DNA of the CDR3 is TGTGCCAGCACAGACACCCGGGGGGGCGAGACCCAGTACTTC.

J is TRBJ1-3 and V is TRBV6-5; D is undetermined. The CDR3 has 15 amino acids. V lost 0 bases and J 3 bases, leaving 9 bases between the germline ends. The V gene's germline CDR1 is MNHEY and CDR2 SVGAGI. In DNA, the CDR3 is TGTGCCAGCAGTTACTCCTTCCCGGATGGAAACACCATATATTTT. Protein: CASSYSFPDGNTIYF.

This rearrangement joins TRBV7-2 to TRBJ2-1; TRBD1 might be the D (5 bases). CDR3 size: 13 residues. The V and J ends lost 1 base and 8 bases respectively, with 9 bases between them. Germline CDR1 reads SGHTA; CDR2 reads FQGNSA. The CDR3 loop is CASSLGWGDEQFF. CDR3 sequence (DNA): TGTGCCAGCAGCTTAGGTTGGGGCGATGAGCAGTTCTTC.

The gene calls are TRBV6-5 and TRBJ1-1, with D tentatively TRBD1 (5 bases). The length of the CDR3 is 15 residues. Germline CDR1 MNHEY, CDR2 SVGAGI. Trimming took 2 bases from V and 0 from J, leaving 10 bases between them. CDR3 sequence: CASSYRDGMNTEAFF. Written as DNA, the CDR3 is TGTGCCAGCAGTTACAGGGACGGAATGAACACTGAAGCTTTCTTT.

The V gene is TRBV16, the J gene TRBJ2-5, with D perhaps TRBD2 (5 bases). Germline CDR1 is KGHSY and CDR2 is FQNENV. This CDR3 contains 15 residues. The germline V and J ends were trimmed by 0 bases and 4 bases, with 12 bases remaining between them. The CDR3 loop is CASSQSIGGSETQYF. The CDR3, as DNA: TGTGCCAGCAGCCAATCGATCGGAGGTTCAGAGACCCAGTACTTC.

The chain joins TRBV19 to TRBJ1-4; D gene unclear. Between the trimmed V and J ends, which lost 9 bases and 7 bases, there was a span of 9 bases. The CDR3 spans 11 residues. The V gene's germline CDR1 is LNHDA and CDR2 SQIVND (reference sequence). In nucleotides, the CDR3 is TGTGCCAGCCGGGCGGTTGAAAAACTGTTTTTT. Translation gives CASRAVEKLFF.

This clone was detected a few times. This rearrangement joins TRBV5-1 to TRBJ1-1, with TRBD1 matching over 9 bases. The trim removed 3 bases at V and 5 bases at J, leaving 5 bases unmatched. There are 14 residues in the CDR3. Germline assignment: CDR1 SGHRS and CDR2 YFSETQ. The CDR3 bases are TGCGCCAGCAGCTCGGACAGGGGCACGACTGAAGCTTTCTTT. This sequence encodes CASSSDRGTTEAFF. Combining the CDR3 with reference TRBV5-1 and TRBJ1-1 gives the whole variable domain KAGVTQTPRYLIKTRGQQVTLSCSPISGHRSVSWYQQTPGQGLQFLFEYFSETQRNKGNFPGRFSGRQFSNSRSEMNVSTLELGDSALYLCASSSDRGTTEAFFGQGTRLTVV.

The table lists this clone with a count of one. The J gene is TRBJ1-1, the V gene TRBV9, with D uncertain. V lost 2 bases, J lost 4 bases, and 9 bases lay in between. Germline V gene data show CDR1 as SGDLS and CDR2 as YYNGEE. The CDR3 contains 13 residues. In DNA, the CDR3 is TGTGCCAGCAGCGTCGCAGATGGCACTGAAGCTTTCTTT. Its protein is CASSVADGTEAFF. Together with reference TRBV9 and TRBJ1-1, the CDR3 gives the full variable domain: DSGVTQTPKHLITATGQRVTLRCSPRSGDLSVYWYQQSLDQGLQFLIQYYNGEERAKGNILERFSAQQFPDLHSELNLSSLELGDSALYFCASSVADGTEAFFGQGTRLTVV.

The chain uses TRBV2 and TRBJ2-1, with D possibly TRBD2 on 5 matching bases. Trimming removed 10 bases at V and 7 bases at J, with 20 bases between. Per the germline V gene, CDR1 is SNHLY and CDR2 is FYNNEI. The CDR3 consists of 14 residues. The CDR3 nucleotides are TGTGCCACCCTTCAGTTTGTAGGAGGAAATGAGCAGTTCTTC. This sequence encodes CATLQFVGGNEQFF.

This chain uses TRBV7-9 with TRBJ1-1, with no clear D. CDR1 and CDR2 from the germline V gene are SEHNR and FQNEAQ (reference sequence). Trimming cost V 3 bases and J 6 bases, with 17 bases left between them. The CDR3 is 15 amino acids. In DNA form, the CDR3 reads TGTGCCAGCAGCTTTGGGGAAGCACCTGCCCCTGAAGCTTTCTTT. This sequence encodes CASSFGEAPAPEAFF.

This chain connects TRBV7-2 to TRBJ1-2; D perhaps matches TRBD1 (5 bases). Trimming pared 3 bases from V and 0 bases from J, leaving 11 bases between. The CDR3 totals 15 residues. Germline V gives CDR1 SGHTA, CDR2 FQGNSA. The chain's CDR3 is CASSLGRIPNYGYTF. The CDR3 DNA reads TGTGCCAGCAGCTTGGGACGGATCCCTAACTATGGCTACACCTTC.

The chain is built from TRBV4-1 and TRBJ2-2, with 12 bases fitting TRBD2. CDR1 MGHRA and CDR2 YSYEKL come from the germline V gene. The CDR3 contains 17 residues. The junction had 4 bases not matched to a gene; V was cut back by 1 base and J by 4 bases. The CDR3 loop is CASSQGPSGRGTGELFF. The CDR3 coding sequence is TGCGCCAGCAGCCAAGGTCCTAGCGGGAGGGGCACCGGGGAGCTGTTTTTT.

The chain couples TRBV5-1 to TRBJ2-7; 7 nucleotides line up with TRBD1. CDR3 size: 14 residues. Unmatched junction bases numbered 6, after V lost 4 bases and J lost 2 bases. Per germline, CDR1 SGHRS and CDR2 YFSETQ. The chain's CDR3 is CASSLMTGPYEQYF. Written as DNA, the CDR3 is TGCGCCAGCAGCCTTATGACAGGGCCCTACGAGCAGTACTTC.

The rearrangement joins TRBV4-2 to TRBJ2-7; 7 bases map to TRBD2. Per germline, CDR1 LGHNA and CDR2 YNFKEQ. Trimming removed 0 bases from V and 1 base from J; junction bases left unmatched: 3. This CDR3 has 15 amino acids. This CDR3 reads CASSQELAESYEQYF. CDR3 bases: TGTGCCAGCAGCCAAGAGCTAGCGGAGTCCTACGAGCAGTACTTC.

This rearrangement joins TRBV5-4 to TRBJ1-2; 11 nucleotides align to TRBD1. The CDR3 spans 14 residues. CDR1 SGHNT and CDR2 YYREEE come from the germline V gene (reference sequence). V lost 4 bases, J lost 3 bases, and 2 bases stayed unmatched. The DNA of the CDR3 is TGTGCCAGCAGCCCGGGACAGGGGGACTATGGCTACACCTTC. It translates to CASSPGQGDYGYTF. The entire variable domain, with the rest obtained from reference TRBV5-4 and TRBJ1-2, is as follows: ETGVTQSPTHLIKTRGQQVTLRCSSQSGHNTVSWYQQALGQGPQFIFQYYREEENGRGNFPPRFSGLQFPNYSSELNVNALELDDSALYLCASSPGQGDYGYTFGSGTRLTVV.

This rearrangement joins TRBV6-5 to TRBJ1-4; unclear D gene. The CDR3 contains 14 residues. V was cut by 6 bases and J by 4 bases, with 12 bases left in between. Germline V gene data show CDR1 as MNHEY and CDR2 as SVGAGI. The CDR3 loop is CASSSGPYNEKLFF. The DNA of the CDR3 is TGTGCCAGCAGCTCGGGCCCCTATAATGAAAAACTGTTTTTT.

The V and J genes are TRBV28 and TRBJ1-2; D perhaps matches TRBD1 (6 bases). Germline CDR1 reads MDHEN; CDR2 reads SYDVKM. The V end was cut by 2 bases, the J end by 1 base, with 14 bases between. CDR3 size: 16 residues. Written as DNA, the CDR3 is TGTGCCAGCAGTTTAGGGGGGGCGCTTTTTAACTATGGCTACACCTTC. It specifies CASSLGGALFNYGYTF.

The chain joins TRBV18 to TRBJ2-7; D might be TRBD1 (6 bases). CDR3 length: 14 amino acids. Germline loops: CDR1 KGHSH, CDR2 LQKENI. With 3 bases removed from V and 3 bases from J, the gap between germline ends came to 12 bases. As DNA, the CDR3 is TGTGCCAGCTCACCGCAAGAACAGGGCTACGAGCAGTACTTC. Its protein is CASSPQEQGYEQYF. Full variable domain (outside the CDR3, taken from reference TRBV18 and TRBJ2-7): NAGVMQNPRHLVRRRGQEARLRCSPMKGHSHVYWYRQLPEEGLKFMVYLQKENIIDESGMPKERFSAEFPKEGPSILRIQQVVRGDSAAYFCASSPQEQGYEQYFGPGTRLTVT.